This T cell receptor (beta chain) was identified during a study of response to subunit inactivated influenza vaccine. This CDR3 contains 15 residues. CDR1 LNHDA and CDR2 SQIVND come from the germline V gene (reference sequence). Germline trimming cut 3 bases from V and 1 base from J; bases unmatched to any gene: 6. TCRdb re-analysed the RT-PCR reads in MiXCR, keeping a single row per CDR3 protein. Of more than 450,000 distinct CDR3 sequences in the sample, around 8% were seen once. The sample in question was PBMCs from blood, obtained roughly 24 months after vaccination. The genes are TRBV19 and TRBJ2-7, with TRBD1 identical over 7 bases. The TCR comes from a man aged 50-75 years who received an inactivated influenza vaccine. CDR3 coding DNA: TGTGCCAGTAGTATGGAAGGGACAGTTTCCTACGAGCAGTACTTC. Protein sequence: CASSMEGTVSYEQYF.